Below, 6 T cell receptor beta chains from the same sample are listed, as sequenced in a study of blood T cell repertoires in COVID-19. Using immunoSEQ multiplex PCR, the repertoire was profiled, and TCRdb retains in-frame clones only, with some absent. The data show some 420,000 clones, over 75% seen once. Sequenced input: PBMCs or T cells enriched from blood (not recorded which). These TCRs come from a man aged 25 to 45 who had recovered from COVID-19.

The CDR3 sequence: CASSQLQGYEQFF. The CDR3 DNA follows: TGCGCCAGCAGCCAGCTACAGGGTTATGAGCAGTTCTTC. This chain connects TRBV4-1 to TRBJ2-1, with D possibly being TRBD1 (6 bases). Trimming removed 3 bases from V and 8 bases from J, with 11 bases in between. The germline V gene has CDR1 MGHRA and CDR2 YSYEKL. The CDR3 extends over 13 amino acids.

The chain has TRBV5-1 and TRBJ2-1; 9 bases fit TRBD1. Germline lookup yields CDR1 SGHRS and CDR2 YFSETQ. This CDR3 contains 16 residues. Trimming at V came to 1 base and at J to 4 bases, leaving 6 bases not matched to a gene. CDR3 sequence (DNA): TGCGCCAGCAGCTTGTACGCGACAGGGGGTTACAATGAGCAGTTCTTC. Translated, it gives CASSLYATGGYNEQFF. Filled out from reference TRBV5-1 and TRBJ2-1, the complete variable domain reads KAGVTQTPRYLIKTRGQQVTLSCSPISGHRSVSWYQQTPGQGLQFLFEYFSETQRNKGNFPGRFSGRQFSNSRSEMNVSTLELGDSALYLCASSLYATGGYNEQFFGPGTRLTVL.

The CDR3 DNA reads as TGTGCCAGCAGCTTCCCGGGACAGCCCAGAGAGACCCAGTACTTC. As protein: CASSFPGQPRETQYF. The chain uses TRBV7-9 and TRBJ2-5, with TRBD1 identical over 7 bases. The CDR3 has 15 residues. With 3 bases clipped from V and 4 bases from J, the junction kept 8 bases outside the gene matches. Germline V lookup: CDR1 SEHNR, CDR2 FQNEAQ (reference sequence).

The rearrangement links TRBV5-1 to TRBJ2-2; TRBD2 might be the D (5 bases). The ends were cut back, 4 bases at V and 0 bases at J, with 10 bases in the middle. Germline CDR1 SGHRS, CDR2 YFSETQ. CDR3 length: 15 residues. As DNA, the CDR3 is TGCGCCAGCAGCCCCACTAGGACGAACACCGGGGAGCTGTTTTTT. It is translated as CASSPTRTNTGELFF.

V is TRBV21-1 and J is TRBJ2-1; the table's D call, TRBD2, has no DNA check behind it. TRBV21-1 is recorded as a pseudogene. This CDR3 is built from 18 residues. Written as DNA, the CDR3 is TGTGCCAGCAGCAGACCCTCGGGGAGCGGAGGCTCCTACAATGAGCAGTTCTTC. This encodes CASSRPSGSGGSYNEQFF.

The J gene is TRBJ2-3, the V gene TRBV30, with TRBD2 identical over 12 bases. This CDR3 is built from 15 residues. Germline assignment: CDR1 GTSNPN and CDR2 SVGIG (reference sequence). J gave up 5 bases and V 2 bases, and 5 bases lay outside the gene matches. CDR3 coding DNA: TGTGCCTGGAGTAAACTAGCGGGAGGTTTAGATACGCAGTATTTT. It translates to CAWSKLAGGLDTQYF.